This T cell receptor beta chain was captured in a study of human CD8 memory T cell subsets. CDR3 length equals 17 residues. Germline V gene sequence: CDR1 SGHRS, CDR2 YFSETQ. Libraries targeted TCR beta using 5' RACE with UMIs. Reanalyzing the 5' RACE reads, TCRdb keeps one entry per CDR3 protein, without DNA. Here the sample table reports roughly 5,600 distinct CDR3 sequences. This chain uses TRBV5-1 with TRBJ2-2; TCRdb outputs TRBD1, but without DNA this stays unchecked. What was sequenced was CD8+ effector memory T cells (TEM) sorted from PBMCs. The subset: effector memory CD8 T cells, CCR7- CD45RO+ CD95+. The receptor comes from a human donor in good health. CDR3 sequence: CASSLALLGEVPGELFF.